Listed below are T cell receptor beta chains from one sample, sequenced in a study of CD8 T cells in ankylosing spondylitis. TCRdb called the 5' RACE reads again in MiXCR, with one record for every CDR3 protein. The table has hundreds of thousands of distinct CDR3 sequences, about 13% seen once. Source material: blood, either unsorted or a sorted T cell fraction (not recorded which). Source of these receptors: a male donor with ankylosing spondylitis. The CDR3 runs from the conserved cysteine through the conserved F or W. D genes are given only for firm matches. Where a row states a size, it is once, few, many or the class of an expanded clone; other rows omit it.

CDR3: CASSRRLAEPNEQFF
DNA: TGTGCCAGCAGCAGAAGACTAGCGGAGCCGAATGAGCAGTTCTTC
V: TRBV11-3
J: TRBJ2-1
D: TRBD2
size: many

CDR3: CSASPPRLAVRYEQYF
DNA: TGCAGTGCATCCCCCCCGAGACTAGCGGTGCGGTACGAGCAGTACTTC
V: TRBV20-1
J: TRBJ2-7
D: TRBD2
size: few

CDR3: CSVDTGFYGYTF
DNA: TGCAGCGTTGACACAGGGTTCTATGGCTACACCTTC
V: TRBV29-1
J: TRBJ1-2
D: NA
size: NA

CDR3: CASSPLGGKNTEAFF
DNA: TGTGCCAGCAGTCCACTGGGGGGTAAGAACACTGAAGCTTTCTTT
V: TRBV12-3/TRBV12-4
J: TRBJ1-1
D: NA
size: NA

CDR3: CASSIHRTGGRYGYTF
DNA: TGTGCCAGCAGCATACACCGGACAGGGGGGAGGTATGGCTACACCTTC
V: TRBV7-9
J: TRBJ1-2
D: TRBD1
size: few

CDR3: CASSGRTGTNTGELFF
DNA: TGTGCCAGTAGTGGTCGGACAGGGACGAACACCGGGGAGCTGTTTTTT
V: TRBV19
J: TRBJ2-2
D: TRBD1
size: NA

CDR3: CASSQGRGSSYNEQFF
DNA: TGTGCCAGCAGCCAAGGGCGCGGGAGTTCCTACAATGAGCAGTTCTTC
V: TRBV3-1
J: TRBJ2-1
D: TRBD2
size: many

CDR3: CASSFPATGTDTQYF
DNA: TGCGCCAGCAGCTTTCCAGCTACAGGCACAGATACGCAGTATTTT
V: TRBV5-1
J: TRBJ2-3
D: NA
size: NA

CDR3: CAARDRENTEAFF
DNA: TGTGCCGCCCGGGACAGGGAGAACACTGAAGCTTTCTTT
V: TRBV10-3
J: TRBJ1-1
D: TRBD1
size: NA

CDR3: CSAIGQGPAEAFF
DNA: TGCAGTGCTATAGGACAGGGGCCTGCGGAAGCTTTCTTT
V: TRBV20-1
J: TRBJ1-1
D: TRBD1
size: NA

CDR3: CASSHPQGGGNEKLFF
DNA: TGTGCCAGCAGCCACCCCCAAGGGGGGGGGAATGAAAAACTGTTTTTT
V: TRBV4-2
J: TRBJ1-4
D: NA
size: NA

CDR3: CASSLGQGGEYGYTF
DNA: TGTGCCAGCAGCTTAGGCCAGGGAGGAGAGTATGGCTACACCTTC
V: TRBV7-9
J: TRBJ1-2
D: NA
size: NA

CDR3: CASSEGAGGGYGYTF
DNA: TGTGCCAGCAGTGAAGGGGCAGGGGGGGGCTATGGCTACACCTTC
V: TRBV6-1
J: TRBJ1-2
D: TRBD1
size: NA

CDR3: CASSYGLAGGRETQYF
DNA: TGCGCCAGCAGCTATGGACTAGCGGGAGGCCGAGAGACCCAGTACTTC
V: TRBV5-1
J: TRBJ2-5
D: TRBD2
size: NA

CDR3: CASSLGAGVSEQFF
DNA: TGCGCCAGCAGCTTGGGGGCGGGGGTAAGTGAGCAGTTCTTC
V: TRBV5-1
J: TRBJ2-1
D: TRBD2
size: few

CDR3: CASTPGTGELFF
DNA: TGTGCCAGCACCCCCGGGACCGGGGAGCTGTTTTTT
V: TRBV6-2/TRBV6-3
J: TRBJ2-2
D: NA
size: many